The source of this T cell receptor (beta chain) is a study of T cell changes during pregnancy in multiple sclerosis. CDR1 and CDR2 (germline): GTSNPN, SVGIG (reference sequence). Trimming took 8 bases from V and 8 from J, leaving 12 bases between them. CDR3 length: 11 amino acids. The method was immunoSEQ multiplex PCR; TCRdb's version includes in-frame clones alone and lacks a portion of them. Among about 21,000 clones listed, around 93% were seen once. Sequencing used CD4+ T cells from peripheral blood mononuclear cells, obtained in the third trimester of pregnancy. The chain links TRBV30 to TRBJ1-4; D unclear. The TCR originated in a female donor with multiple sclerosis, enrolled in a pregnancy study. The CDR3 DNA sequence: TGTGCCGCTCTACGTCGCGAAAAACTGTTTTTT. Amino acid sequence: CAALRREKLFF. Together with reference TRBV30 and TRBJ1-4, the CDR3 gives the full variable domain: SQTIHQWPATLVQPVGSPLSLECTVEGTSNPNLYWYRQAAGRGLQLLFYSVGIGQISSEVPQNLSASRPQDRQFILSSKKLLLSDSGFYLCAALRREKLFFGSGTQLSVL.